Listed here are 28 T cell receptor beta chains from one sample, sequenced in a study of T cell clonality in common variable immunodeficiency. Clones were sequenced by immunoSEQ multiplex PCR, and TCRdb holds only the in-frame ones, with some missing. The sample presents roughly 40,000 clones, none singletons. The sample comprised peripheral blood mononuclear cells. These receptors were taken from a person aged 18 to 75 in good health.

This clone was picked up many times. Coverage ceases 3 residues before the CDR3 finishes, and the germline J gene fills in the end. V gene TRBV20-1 combines with J gene TRBJ2-5, with 10 bases matching TRBD2. Germline V CDR1 and CDR2: DFQATT, SNEGSKA (reference sequence). The CDR3 loop spans 13 amino acids. The V and J ends lost 6 bases and 3 bases, in that order; junction bases with no gene match: 4. CDR3 DNA, as far as it was read: TGCAGTGCCTTGGGACTAGCGAAAGAGACC. Encoded protein: CSALGLAKET. The complete CDR3 protein is CSALGLAKETQYF.

This clone was observed many times. The sequenced fragment ends 3 residues before the CDR3 boundary, so the rest is inferred from the germline J gene. This chain connects TRBV10-3 to TRBJ2-3; D may be TRBD1 (5 bases). CDR3 length: 14 amino acids. V lost 0 bases, J lost 5 bases, and 9 bases lay in between. CDR1 and CDR2 (germline): ENHRY, SYGVKD. The part of the CDR3 DNA that was read is TGTGCCATCAGTGAGTCGACCCAGGGAGATACG. Translation: CAISESTQGDT. The CDR3 reads in full as CAISESTQGDTQYF.

This clone was seen more than once but under ten times. Read data end 3 residues before the CDR3 end; the end is taken from the germline J gene. The chain has TRBV2 and TRBJ1-5, with TRBD1 as a possible D gene (5 bases). V was cut by 7 bases and J by 5 bases, with 12 bases left in between. CDR3 length: 13 residues. CDR1 and CDR2 (germline): SNHLY, FYNNEI. CDR3 DNA, as far as it was read: TGTGCCAGCAATCGACAGCTAGATCAGCCC. Its protein is CASNRQLDQP. The whole CDR3 protein is CASNRQLDQPQHF.

This clone was observed at least ten times. The read terminates 3 residues ahead of where the CDR3 ends, so the germline J gene completes it. This chain uses TRBV30 with TRBJ2-5; D possibly corresponds to TRBD1 (6 bases). The V gene lost 4 bases and the J gene lost 4 bases, with 7 bases spanning the gap. Per the germline V gene, CDR1 is GTSNPN and CDR2 is SVGIG (reference sequence). This CDR3 contains 11 residues. The covered CDR3 bases are TGTGCCTGGAAGGACAGAGAGACC. Translated, it gives CAWKDRET. The whole CDR3 sequence is CAWKDRETQYF. Full variable domain (outside the CDR3, taken from reference TRBV30 and TRBJ2-5): SQTIHQWPATLVQPVGSPLSLECTVEGTSNPNLYWYRQAAGRGLQLLFYSVGIGQISSEVPQNLSASRPQDRQFILSSKKLLLSDSGFYLCAWKDRETQYFGPGTRLLVL.

Many counts were recorded for this clone. The read ends 3 residues shy of where the CDR3 ends; the end is completed using the germline J gene. The chain employs TRBV6-2 or TRBV6-3 and TRBJ1-1, with TRBD1 matching 7 bases. J lost 0 bases, V lost 4 bases, and 8 bases had no gene match. Per the germline V gene, CDR1 is MNHEY and CDR2 is SVGEGT. The CDR3 has 16 residues. The covered CDR3 bases are TGTGCCAGCAGTTCGGCGGGGAGGGGGCTGAACACTGAA. It translates to CASSSAGRGLNTE. The whole CDR3 region reads CASSSAGRGLNTEAFF.

Ten or more counts support this clone. The CDR3 extends 3 residues past the end of the read, so its final part is completed from the germline J gene. The chain employs TRBV20-1 and TRBJ2-1; TRBD1 matches at 8 bases. This CDR3 is built from 15 residues. The ends lost 6 bases at V and 9 bases at J; junction bases unmatched: 16. Germline lookup yields CDR1 DFQATT and CDR2 SNEGSKA (reference sequence). This CDR3 is CSATRGDRSTTEQFF. The CDR3 DNA, read in part, is TGCAGTGCGACCAGGGGGGACAGGTCAACTACTGAG.

This clone was recorded many times. The observed sequence ends 3 residues before the CDR3 terminus, with the missing tail filled in from the germline J gene. The J gene is TRBJ2-3, the V gene TRBV5-4; D possibly corresponds to TRBD2 (6 bases). V lost 1 base, J lost 6 bases, and 9 bases lay in between. Germline V gene sequence: CDR1 SGHNT, CDR2 YYREEE (reference sequence). This CDR3 is built from 13 residues. CDR3: CASSLSGLDTQYF. The DNA read from the CDR3 is TGTGCCAGCAGCTTGTCGGGACTTGATACG.

At least ten counts were recorded for this clone. The read terminates 3 residues before the CDR3 end, so the remaining end is supplied by the germline J gene. The chain carries TRBV7-8 and TRBJ2-3; 9 bases agree with TRBD1. The CDR3 runs 18 residues. V gave up 9 bases and J gave up 8 bases; unmatched junction bases: 24. Germline V gene lookup returns CDR1 SGHVS and CDR2 FQNEAQ. CDR3 residues: CASHENGQGLLGHGTQYF. The covered CDR3 bases are TGTGCCAGTCACGAGAACGGACAGGGGCTTTTAGGACATGGTACG.

This clone was detected many times. The read finishes 3 residues shy of the CDR3 end, and the germline J gene is used to complete it. V and J are TRBV11-3 and TRBJ2-1; 8 bases are shared with TRBD1. Germline CDR1 and CDR2: SGHNT and YENEEA. Unmatched junction bases numbered 3, after V lost 5 bases and J lost 3 bases. There are 14 residues in the CDR3. The CDR3 bases that were read are TGTGCCAGCAGCATGGGACAGGACTACAATGAG. Translation: CASSMGQDYNE. The whole CDR3 sequence reads CASSMGQDYNEQFF.

As for this clone: Sequencing ends 3 residues short of the CDR3 end; the germline J gene provides the rest. The V and J genes are TRBV20-1 and TRBJ1-2; 7 bases agree with TRBD1. The CDR3 has 15 residues. J gave up 3 bases and V 1 base, and 8 bases lay outside the gene matches. Germline-derived CDR1 and CDR2 are DFQATT and SNEGSKA (reference sequence). CDR3 sequence reads: CSARAPTGDDYGYTF. The part of the CDR3 DNA that was read is TGCAGTGCTAGAGCCCCTACAGGGGATGACTATGGC.

This clone was counted many times. CDR3: CASTGTNYGYTF. The CDR3 DNA, read in part, is TGTGCCAGCACGGGGACAAACTATGGC. This chain joins TRBV9 and TRBJ1-2; the D gene is possibly TRBD1 (6 bases). The CDR3 end falls 3 residues outside the read, so it is completed with the germline J gene. CDR1 and CDR2 from the germline V gene are SGDLS and YYNGEE. There are 12 residues in the CDR3. Trimming stripped 6 bases from V and 2 bases from J, with 8 bases between.

This clone occurred many times. The observed sequence ends 3 residues before the CDR3 terminus, with the missing tail filled in from the germline J gene. The rearrangement joins TRBV4-1 to TRBJ2-3; no firm D call. CDR3 length: 12 residues. Germline V CDR1 and CDR2: MGHRA, YSYEKL. Between the trimmed V and J ends, which lost 1 base and 5 bases, there was a span of 4 bases. The chain's CDR3 is CASSQAVDTQYF. CDR3 bases read: TGCGCCAGCAGCCAAGCGGTAGATACG.

This clone has ten or more counts. The read gets to within 3 residues of the CDR3 end, and the germline J gene fills in the rest. The V and J genes are TRBV7-3 and TRBJ2-5; 7 bases align to TRBD1. Trimming cost V 5 bases and J 3 bases; bases outside gene matches: 6. Germline lookup yields CDR1 SGHTA and CDR2 FQGTGA. This CDR3 has 14 amino acids. The CDR3 sequence is CASSQTGLEETQYF. Incomplete CDR3 DNA: TGTGCCAGCAGCCAGACAGGGCTAGAAGAGACC.

This clone was picked up many times. Read sequence stops 3 residues before the CDR3 end, and the germline J gene provides the missing end. The V and J genes are TRBV5-1 and TRBJ2-1; 7 positions agree with TRBD2. This CDR3 comprises 15 residues. J was trimmed by 0 bases and V by 0 bases; bases with no gene match: 0. Germline CDR1 is SGHRS and CDR2 is YFSETQ. CDR3 DNA, as far as it was read: TGCGCCAGCAGCTTGGCTAGCGGCTCCTACAATGAG. It yields the protein CASSLASGSYNE. The full CDR3 protein reads CASSLASGSYNEQFF.

This clone was found many times. The read comes to an end 3 residues before the CDR3 does, leaving the germline J gene to fill in the end. The rearrangement joins TRBV14 to TRBJ1-5; D not certain. The CDR3 spans 15 residues. The V and J ends lost 3 bases and 2 bases respectively, with 11 bases between them. The V gene's germline CDR1 is SGHDN and CDR2 FVKESK. Incomplete CDR3 DNA: TGTGCCAGCAGCCAGAAACAGAGGGGCAATCAGCCC. Its protein is CASSQKQRGNQP. From start to end, the CDR3 is CASSQKQRGNQPQHF.

By proportion, this clone is medium-sized. The missing CDR3 end, 3 residues past where the read stops, is filled in from the germline J gene. This sequence joins TRBV20-1 and TRBJ2-7, with TRBD2 identical over 8 bases. The CDR3 is 15 amino acids. J was trimmed by 3 bases and V by 1 base; bases with no gene match: 8. Germline-derived CDR1 and CDR2 are DFQATT and SNEGSKA (reference sequence). The covered CDR3 bases are TGCAGTGCTAGAGGAGATAGCGGGGTGATCTACGAG. Protein: CSARGDSGVIYE. The full-length CDR3 reads as CSARGDSGVIYEQYF.

In its sample, this clone was seen many times. From the germline J gene comes the end of the CDR3, since the read stops 3 residues before it. This chain joins TRBV9 and TRBJ2-6, with D possibly TRBD1 on 6 matching bases. Trimming took 0 bases from V and 4 from J, leaving 17 bases between them. Germline loops: CDR1 SGDLS, CDR2 YYNGEE. The CDR3 contains 18 residues. This CDR3 reads CASSVDPAGVSGANVLTF. The covered CDR3 bases are TGTGCCAGCAGCGTAGACCCAGCAGGGGTCTCGGGGGCCAACGTC.

At least ten counts were recorded for this clone. The read finishes 3 residues shy of the CDR3 end, and the germline J gene is used to complete it. The V and J genes are TRBV7-2 and TRBJ2-6; TRBD1 is a possible D gene (6 bases). Trimming shortened V by 8 bases and J by 0 bases, and 11 bases separated the two germline ends. This CDR3 has 15 amino acids. CDR1 and CDR2 (germline): SGHTA, FQGNSA. The chain's CDR3 is CASDGGGSGANVLTF. The sequenced CDR3 bases are TGTGCCAGCGATGGGGGCGGCTCTGGGGCCAACGTC.

This clone was counted a few times. Sequencing ends 3 residues short of the CDR3 end; the germline J gene provides the rest. The chain combines TRBV18 with TRBJ2-1; 7 nucleotides line up with TRBD1. The V segment lost 2 bases and the J segment 6 bases; nucleotides outside the gene matches: 13. The CDR3 sequence is 17 residues long. Per the germline V gene, CDR1 is KGHSH and CDR2 is LQKENI. Partial CDR3 DNA: TGTGCCAGCTCACCAACGACAGGGAACGTGAGGGTCAATGAG. This codes for CASSPTTGNVRVNE. The CDR3, in full, reads CASSPTTGNVRVNEQFF.

This clone was counted ten times or more. The part of the CDR3 DNA that was read is TGTGCCAGCAGCTTAGCAAGCGGGAGGGCTGGTGAG. It yields the protein CASSLASGRAGE. The entire CDR3 sequence reads CASSLASGRAGEQFF. V usage is TRBV7-2 and J usage is TRBJ2-1, with 10 bases aligning to TRBD2. The read is 3 residues too short to cover the CDR3 end, so that end is filled in from the germline J gene. The CDR3 totals 15 residues. The germline CDR1 and CDR2 sequences are SGHTA and FQGNSA. V was pared by 0 bases and J by 9 bases, with 5 bases of the junction left unmatched.

This clone was observed at least ten times. Coverage ceases 3 residues before the CDR3 finishes, and the germline J gene fills in the end. V is TRBV19 and J is TRBJ1-5; 8 bases are shared with TRBD1. The junction had 8 bases not matched to a gene; V was cut back by 5 bases and J by 5 bases. This CDR3 comprises 15 residues. Germline V gene sequence: CDR1 LNHDA, CDR2 SQIVND (reference sequence). The CDR3 sequence: CASSPLTGDHQPQHF. Incomplete CDR3 DNA: TGTGCCAGTAGTCCCCTGACAGGGGACCATCAGCCC.

This clone was detected many times. The sequence runs out 3 residues before the end of the CDR3; the remainder is reconstructed from the germline J gene. The chain couples TRBV2 to TRBJ2-3, with 7 nucleotides matching TRBD1. The CDR3 is made up of 15 amino acids. Germline CDR1 and CDR2: SNHLY and FYNNEI. V lost 5 bases, J lost 0 bases, and 5 bases stayed unmatched. This chain's CDR3 is CASSRDSLSTDTQYF. CDR3 DNA, as far as it was read: TGTGCCAGCAGTAGGGACAGCCTAAGCACAGATACG.

This clone has ten or more counts. It may be a read error: a sequence one base away is much more abundant. Read data end 3 residues before the CDR3 end; the end is taken from the germline J gene. The chain combines TRBV10-3 with TRBJ2-3, with D perhaps TRBD1 (7 bases). Per the germline V gene, CDR1 is ENHRY and CDR2 is SYGVKD. The V end lost 6 bases, the J end lost 8 bases, and 15 bases lay between the germline ends. The CDR3 is made up of 13 amino acids. The CDR3 protein is CAISAGGKGTQYF. Incomplete CDR3 DNA: TGTGCCATCAGCGCAGGGGGGAAGGGTACG.

Comment on this clone: The CDR3 extends 3 residues past the end of the read, so its final part is completed from the germline J gene. The chain combines TRBV7-6 with TRBJ1-2; possible D gene TRBD1, 5 bases. This CDR3 comprises 15 residues. Per germline, CDR1 SGHVS and CDR2 FNYEAQ. CDR3: CASSPTPTDSYDYTF. The sequenced CDR3 bases are TGTGCCAGCAGCCCGACCCCGACAGATTCCTACGAC.

This clone has a count of ten or more. The covered CDR3 bases are TGCAGTGCTAGCCCTGTTAGCGGGAGAGATACG. It specifies CSASPVSGRDT. The entire CDR3 protein is CSASPVSGRDTQYF. The chain recombines TRBV20-1 with TRBJ2-3; 9 bases are shared with TRBD2. The read comes to an end 3 residues before the CDR3 does, leaving the germline J gene to fill in the end. Trimming cost V 3 bases and J 5 bases; bases outside gene matches: 6. The CDR3 loop spans 14 amino acids. The germline V gene has CDR1 DFQATT and CDR2 SNEGSKA (reference sequence).

This clone was recorded a few times. The CDR3 is cut off 3 residues early in the read; its end comes from the germline J gene. The chain recombines TRBV7-9 with TRBJ2-1, with D perhaps matching TRBD1 (5 bases). In germline, CDR1 is SEHNR, CDR2 FQNEAQ (reference sequence). The CDR3 spans 15 residues. The germline V and J ends were trimmed by 4 bases and 5 bases, with 15 bases remaining between them. CDR3 protein: CASSWTRLGHNEQFF. The CDR3 bases that were read are TGTGCCAGCAGCTGGACGCGGTTGGGGCACAATGAG. Full variable domain (rest looked up from reference TRBV7-9 and TRBJ2-1): DTGVSQNPRHKITKRGQNVTFRCDPISEHNRLYWYRQTLGQGPEFLTYFQNEAQLEKSRLLSDRFSAERPKGSFSTLEIQRTEQGDSAMYLCASSWTRLGHNEQFFGPGTRLTVL.

This clone was recorded at least ten times. CDR3 loop: CASSYRTGYDYEQFF. Incomplete CDR3 DNA: TGTGCCAGCAGCTACCGGACAGGCTACGATTATGAG. The rearrangement uses TRBV7-3 and TRBJ2-1, with 7 nucleotides matching TRBD1. The observed sequence ends 3 residues before the CDR3 terminus, with the missing tail filled in from the germline J gene. CDR3 length: 15 residues. Germline V gene lookup returns CDR1 SGHTA and CDR2 FQGTGA. V shed 4 bases, J shed 8 bases, and the junction held 11 bases outside the gene matches.

This clone was counted at least ten times. Sequencing ends 3 residues short of the CDR3 end; the germline J gene provides the rest. The chain couples TRBV14 to TRBJ2-1, with TRBD1 matching 9 bases. Germline CDR1 and CDR2: SGHDN and FVKESK. Trimming took 6 bases from V and 4 from J; bases not matched to a gene: 10. The CDR3 is 16 amino acids. The covered CDR3 bases are TGTGCCAGCAGTCATATCACAGGGGGCCTATACAATGAG. This sequence encodes CASSHITGGLYNE. The CDR3, in full, reads CASSHITGGLYNEQFF.